This T cell receptor beta chain came from a study of blood T cell repertoires in COVID-19. About the research overall: Sample material is recorded as cDNA or gDNA derived from T cells, B-cell-depleted T cells, or PBMCs.

In the original analysis: Amplification of reference gene primers was used by the study to estimate nucleated cell counts. TCRdb's copy holds only in-frame clones and misses some; the assay was immunoSEQ multiplex PCR. The DNA gave D and trimming, while V, J and clone size come from that table. The table has hundreds of thousands of clones, around 86% seen once; the top ten hold about 5.2%. Researchers sorted participants into cohorts using their self-reported clinical history. This clone was counted between two and nine times. The CDR3 loop spans 13 amino acids. Trimming stripped 2 bases from V and 7 bases from J, with 11 bases between. CDR1 is LNHDA and CDR2 is SQIVND in the germline V gene (reference sequence).

The J gene is TRBJ1-2, the V gene TRBV19; no reliable D call. The specimen was PBMCs or T cells enriched from blood (not recorded which). This clonotype was sampled from a man aged 55 to 70 who had recovered from COVID-19. Here the CDR3 DNA reads TGTGCCAGTAGTATACGCGGTTCGGGTGGCTACACCTTC. Translation: CASSIRGSGGYTF.